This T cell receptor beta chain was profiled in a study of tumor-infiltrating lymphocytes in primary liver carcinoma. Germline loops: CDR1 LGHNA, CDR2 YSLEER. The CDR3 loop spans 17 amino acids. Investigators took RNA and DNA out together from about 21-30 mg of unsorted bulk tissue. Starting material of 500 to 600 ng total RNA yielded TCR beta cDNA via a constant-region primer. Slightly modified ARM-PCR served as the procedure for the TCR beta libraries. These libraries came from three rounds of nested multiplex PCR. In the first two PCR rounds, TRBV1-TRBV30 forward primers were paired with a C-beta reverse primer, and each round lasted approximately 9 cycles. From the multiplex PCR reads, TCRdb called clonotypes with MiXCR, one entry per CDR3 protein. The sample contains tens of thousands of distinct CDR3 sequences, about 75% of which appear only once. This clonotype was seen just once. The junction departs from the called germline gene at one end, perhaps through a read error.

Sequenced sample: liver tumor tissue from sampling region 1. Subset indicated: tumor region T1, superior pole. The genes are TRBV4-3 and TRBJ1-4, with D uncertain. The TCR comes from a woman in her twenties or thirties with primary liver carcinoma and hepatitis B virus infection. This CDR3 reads CASSQYRIMEWNEELFF. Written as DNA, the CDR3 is TGCGCCAGCAGCCAATATCGTATTATGGAATGGAATGAAGAACTGTTTTTT.